This T cell receptor (beta chain) was obtained from a study of blood T cell repertoires in COVID-19. The V end lost 6 bases, the J end lost 0 bases, and 11 bases lay between the germline ends. Germline assignment: CDR1 MNHEY and CDR2 SMNVEV (reference sequence). The CDR3 has 14 residues. Those enrolled in Seattle joined during active infection and were followed longitudinally afterward. Data came from immunoSEQ multiplex PCR; TCRdb stores just in-frame clones and leaves some out. The data contain 150,000 to 200,000 clones, more than 85% of them singletons. The sequencing sample was made of peripheral blood. The V call is TRBV27, the J call TRBJ2-5; weak D call: TRBD1 (6 bases). The receptor was isolated from an older woman with COVID-19, enrolled during active disease. CDR3 residues: CASRGAMYQETQYF. The CDR3 region has the DNA TGTGCCAGCAGGGGGGCTATGTACCAAGAGACCCAGTACTTC.